Each of the 20 T cell receptor beta chains below was sequenced from the same sample in a study of Ad26.COV2.S vaccination and SARS-CoV-2 variants. Some clones are missing from TCRdb's copy, which holds only in-frame ones; the method was immunoSEQ multiplex PCR. The profile shows around 250,000 clones, around 85% of them singletons. Sample treatment: roughly 19 received Ad26.COV2.S at low or high dose, single or two shots; roughly five received placebo; per-sample allocation not given. At day 63 after the first vaccine or placebo injection, samples were drawn. The material sequenced was peripheral blood, taken in a trial of Ad26.COV2.S vaccine versus placebo. The source of these receptors is a person aged 18 to 65 who received the Ad26.COV2.S COVID-19 vaccine or a placebo.

This rearrangement joins TRBV19 to TRBJ1-5; a weak D match, TRBD1 (6 bases). The CDR3 loop spans 14 amino acids. V lost 4 bases, J lost 7 bases, and 14 bases lay in between. Germline V lookup: CDR1 LNHDA, CDR2 SQIVND (reference sequence). The CDR3 here is CASSTTGPRQPQHF. In DNA, the CDR3 is TGTGCCAGTAGTACCACAGGGCCTCGGCAGCCCCAGCATTTT.

This chain links TRBV6-5 with TRBJ2-2; the D call may be TRBD1 or TRBD2 (6 bases each). V was shortened by 8 bases and J by 2 bases, with 15 bases between the two germline ends. The length of the CDR3 is 15 residues. The germline V gene has CDR1 MNHEY and CDR2 SVGAGI. The CDR3 loop reads CASAGGTSNTGELFF. The CDR3 region has the DNA TGTGCCAGCGCCGGCGGGACAAGTAACACCGGGGAGCTGTTTTTT.

The CDR3: CASSYWKGYGYTF. CDR3 coding DNA: TGTGCCAGCAGTTACTGGAAGGGCTATGGCTACACCTTC. The V call is TRBV6-2 or TRBV6-3, the J call TRBJ1-2; D is undetermined. There are 13 residues in the CDR3. Germline V CDR1 and CDR2: MNHEY, SVGEGT. V lost 1 base and J lost 4, with 7 bases in between.

V usage is TRBV19 and J usage is TRBJ2-3; TRBD2 matches at 8 bases. The CDR3 runs to 15 residues. Germline V lookup: CDR1 LNHDA, CDR2 SQIVND (reference sequence). J gave up 4 bases and V 8 bases, and 11 bases lay outside the gene matches. CDR3 loop: CASQPREGPPDTQYF. The CDR3 nucleotides read TGTGCCAGTCAACCCCGGGAGGGACCCCCAGATACGCAGTATTTT.

V and J are TRBV29-1 and TRBJ2-2; D gene ambiguous. The CDR3 is 14 residues long. Per the germline V gene, CDR1 is SQVTM and CDR2 is ANQGSEA. Trimming removed 4 bases from V and 2 bases from J, with 11 bases in between. The CDR3 sequence: CSVVIGRNTGELFF. The DNA of the CDR3 is TGCAGCGTTGTTATCGGCAGAAACACCGGGGAGCTGTTTTTT.

The J gene is TRBJ1-2, the V gene TRBV10-1; 8 bases are a match to TRBD1. The germline CDR1 and CDR2 sequences are WNHNN and SYGVQD (reference sequence). Trimming removed 2 bases from V and 1 base from J; junction bases left unmatched: 3. The CDR3 spans 15 residues. CDR3 DNA: TGCGCCAGCAGTGAGACAGGGGGGCTTAACTATGGCTACACCTTC. Encoded protein: CASSETGGLNYGYTF.

The chain has TRBV12-5 and TRBJ2-5; 10 positions match TRBD1. Germline CDR1 LGHNT, CDR2 FRNRAP. V lost 1 base and J lost 5; bases outside the gene matches: 7. The CDR3 has 16 amino acids. CDR3 amino acids: CASGLAVGTGAETQYF. CDR3 nucleotide sequence: TGTGCTAGTGGTTTGGCCGTCGGGACAGGGGCGGAGACCCAGTACTTC.

The chain combines TRBV5-5 with TRBJ2-2; 9 positions match TRBD1. Germline values: CDR1 SGHKS, CDR2 YYEKEE (reference sequence). The ends lost 3 bases at V and 7 bases at J; junction bases unmatched: 7. The CDR3 is 15 amino acids. CDR3 loop: CASSWQQGAGGELFF. CDR3 nucleotides: TGTGCCAGCAGCTGGCAACAGGGGGCCGGCGGGGAGCTGTTTTTT.

The CDR3 DNA reads TGTGCCAGCAGCTTTCCCGGGCGGGGGGGCACAGATACGCAGTATTTT. This encodes CASSFPGRGGTDTQYF. J is TRBJ2-3 and V is TRBV7-9, with 8 bases matching TRBD2. The CDR3 consists of 16 residues. V lost 3 bases and J lost 1; bases outside the gene matches: 6. CDR1 is SEHNR and CDR2 is FQNEAQ in the germline V gene (reference sequence).

The V gene is TRBV5-1, the J gene TRBJ2-7; D call uncertain. The length of the CDR3 is 16 residues. Trimming removed 0 bases from V and 2 bases from J, with 15 bases in between. Germline assignment: CDR1 SGHRS and CDR2 YFSETQ. The CDR3 coding sequence is TGCGCCAGCAGCTTGGCCGATTCCTTTCTTCCCTACGAGCAGTACTTC. Translated: CASSLADSFLPYEQYF.

This CDR3 is CASIFLAVRSYEQYV. The CDR3 bases are TGTGCCAGCATCTTCCTAGCGGTGAGATCCTACGAGCAGTACGTC. This chain links TRBV7-9 with TRBJ2-7, with 7 bases fitting TRBD2. The ends lost 7 bases at V and 1 base at J; junction bases unmatched: 10. In germline, CDR1 is SEHNR, CDR2 FQNEAQ (reference sequence). The CDR3 contains 15 residues.

This clone was observed a single time. The rearrangement uses TRBV4-3 and TRBJ2-7, with TRBD2 matching 12 bases. This CDR3 is built from 16 residues. CDR1 is LGHNA, CDR2 YSLEER, per germline. V was clipped by 1 base and J by 6 bases; unmatched bases: 7. The CDR3 region has the DNA TGCGCCAGCAGCCAAGCCGGACTAGCGGGGCGGGGCGAGCAGTACGTC. This codes for CASSQAGLAGRGEQYV.

This clone occurred once. The chain employs TRBV5-1 and TRBJ1-4, with D hard to call. Germline V gene sequence: CDR1 SGHRS, CDR2 YFSETQ. The CDR3 extends over 17 amino acids. V was pared by 4 bases and J by 0 bases, with 16 bases between. CDR3 in amino acids: CASSGQPTGATNEKLFF. The CDR3 DNA reads as TGCGCCAGCAGCGGGCAGCCCACTGGGGCAACTAATGAAAAACTGTTTTTT.

This clone was counted only a few times. The chain is built from TRBV12-5 and TRBJ1-1; possibly TRBD1 for D (5 bases). Germline CDR1 reads LGHNT; CDR2 reads FRNRAP. The CDR3 loop spans 14 amino acids. V lost 1 base, J lost 3 bases, and 9 bases lay in between. The CDR3 spells CASGLGGVDTEAFF. As DNA, the CDR3 is TGTGCTAGTGGTTTGGGGGGGGTGGACACTGAAGCTTTCTTT. The whole variable domain, filled in from reference TRBV12-5 and TRBJ1-1, reads DARVTQTPRHKVTEMGQEVTMRCQPILGHNTVFWYRQTMMQGLELLAYFRNRAPLDDSGMPKDRFSAEMPDATLATLKIQPSEPRDSAVYFCASGLGGVDTEAFFGQGTRLTVV.

The chain uses TRBV18 and TRBJ2-1; unclear D gene. Germline lookup yields CDR1 KGHSH and CDR2 LQKENI. This CDR3 spans 14 amino acids. With 5 bases removed from V and 7 bases from J, the gap between germline ends came to 15 bases. DNA for the CDR3: TGTGCCAGCTCAGGGAAGAATATAGATAATGAGCAGTTCTTC. Encoded protein: CASSGKNIDNEQFF.

The genes are TRBV10-3 and TRBJ2-5; no reliable D call. With 6 bases removed from V and 2 bases from J, the gap between germline ends came to 13 bases. The germline CDR1 and CDR2 sequences are ENHRY and SYGVKD. This CDR3 is built from 14 residues. This CDR3 reads CAIRAAPVQETQYF. CDR3 bases: TGTGCCATCAGGGCCGCCCCAGTTCAAGAGACCCAGTACTTC.

This clone was seen just once. This rearrangement joins TRBV11-3 to TRBJ2-5; 16 bases match TRBD2. CDR3 size: 16 residues. The junction had 7 bases not matched to a gene; V was cut back by 5 bases and J by 7 bases. Germline CDR1 reads SGHNT; CDR2 reads YENEEA. CDR3 bases: TGTGCCAGCAGCACCGGGACTAGCGGGGGGGCGGGGACCCAGTACTTC. This sequence encodes CASSTGTSGGAGTQYF.

The chain has TRBV10-2 and TRBJ2-1, with 8 bases that match TRBD2. Unmatched junction bases numbered 7, after V lost 7 bases and J lost 8 bases. Germline loops: CDR1 WSHSY, CDR2 SAAADI. The CDR3 covers 13 residues. The CDR3 is CASKKREWDEQFF. As DNA, the CDR3 is TGCGCCAGCAAGAAGCGGGAGTGGGATGAGCAGTTCTTC.

The chain uses TRBV5-1 and TRBJ2-7; 11 bases are shared with TRBD1. Germline V gene data show CDR1 as SGHRS and CDR2 as YFSETQ. J gave up 7 bases and V 3 bases, and 6 bases lay outside the gene matches. This CDR3 is 14 amino acids long. This chain's CDR3 is CASSWTGGAGEQYF. The CDR3 coding sequence is TGCGCCAGCAGCTGGACAGGGGGCGCGGGTGAGCAGTACTTC.

The V call is TRBV18, the J call TRBJ1-1; D is undetermined. The CDR3 is 12 residues long. The germline gives CDR1 KGHSH, CDR2 LQKENI. V gave up 5 bases and J gave up 7 bases, with 11 bases separating them. The CDR3, as DNA: TGTGCCAGCTCAACAGAAAAGGGTGAAGCTTTCTTT. It specifies CASSTEKGEAFF.